This paragraph covers one TCR beta chain sequence. This receptor's antigen is unknown. Base-call qualities are not available, and no considerably larger clone is one nucleotide away. The immunoSEQ Assay, a bias-controlled multiplex PCR, was used to amplify TCRbeta CDR3 regions from genomic DNA. Under the source paper's analysis protocol: Nucleated cell counts per sample were estimated from amplification of reference gene primers within the assay. To quantify the absolute abundance of each unique TCRbeta CDR3 rearrangement, sequence reads were collapsed and filtered. For each sample, productive Simpson clonality was calculated as the square root of Simpson's diversity index over productive rearrangements. Here the immuneACCESS table is served through TCRdb, limited to in-frame sequences with V and J called. Missing clones are a known gap in these copies; in checked studies unresolved V genes cover under half, and the rest lacks a known reason. V, J and clone size derive from that table, while D and trimming were established from the DNA sequence. The sample has some 31,000 clones on record, about 90% of them singletons. The ten largest clones take up around 2.2% of the sample.

The CDR3, cysteine through phenylalanine, is 13 amino acids long. The only DNA kept is the CDR3, 39 bases in frame from the first base. V sheds 5 bases and J sheds 7 bases, leaving 12 bases between their ends. This entry belongs to a study of blood T cell repertoires in COVID-19 (dated by TCRdb to about 2020). With regard to the full study: Samples from collaborators originated in the United States, Italy and Spain and spanned both the acute and convalescent phases of COVID-19. Deeply sampled blood TCRbeta repertoires from subjects exposed to, actively infected with, or recovered from COVID-19 were included in the dataset. The material from the prospective study consisted of cDNA or gDNA derived from T cells, B-cell-depleted T cells, or PBMCs. Where HLA class I and class II types were available, the types were taken from metadata supplied by the sample provider, not from assay-based typing. The repertoires were made available in a free public database intended to serve as a resource for research on the immune response to SARS-CoV-2. The samples were drawn from the first 160 participants of the ongoing ImmuneRACE study and from 1,254 subjects provided by 6 global collaborators. The sample metadata nearly always contained a de-identified subject ID, COVID-19 status, age in years and sex.

The collaborating institutions used their own protocols to collect whole blood in K2EDTA tubes. For TCRbeta analysis, collaborators shipped samples in one of three forms: frozen whole blood, isolated PBMCs, or DNA extracted from either of those sample types. General study outcomes and caveats: Clinical and demographic metadata were provided uncurated, with the amount varying by source and participant.

Sample: peripheral blood. The chain is encoded by TRBV12-3 or TRBV12-4 joined to TRBJ1-5, and TRBD1 may be the D gene, going by 5 matching bases. The sequence was collected from a man aged 45-65 years with active COVID-19. The CDR3 here reads CASSPQGGQPQHF. The nucleotide sequence reads TGTGCCAGCAGTCCTCAGGGCGGCCAGCCCCAGCATTTT.